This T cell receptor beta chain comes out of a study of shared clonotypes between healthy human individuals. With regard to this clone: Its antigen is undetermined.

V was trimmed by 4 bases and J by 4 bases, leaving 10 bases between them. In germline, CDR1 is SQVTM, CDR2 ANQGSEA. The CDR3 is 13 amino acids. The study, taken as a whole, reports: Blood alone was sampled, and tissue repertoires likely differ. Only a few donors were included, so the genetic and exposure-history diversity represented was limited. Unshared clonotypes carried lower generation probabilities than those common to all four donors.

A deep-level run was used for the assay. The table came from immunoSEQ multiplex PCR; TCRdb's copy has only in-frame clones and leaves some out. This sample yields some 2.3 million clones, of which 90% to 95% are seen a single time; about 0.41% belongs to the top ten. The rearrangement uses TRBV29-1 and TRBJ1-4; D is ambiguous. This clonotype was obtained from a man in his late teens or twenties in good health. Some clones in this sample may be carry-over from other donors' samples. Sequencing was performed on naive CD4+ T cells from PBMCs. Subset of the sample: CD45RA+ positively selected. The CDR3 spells CSVAWQDNEKLFF. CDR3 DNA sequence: TGCAGCGTTGCTTGGCAAGATAATGAAAAACTGTTTTTT.